The source of this T cell receptor (beta chain) is a study of blood T cells in healthy people across ages. The use of a sample-barcoded 5' primer and a J-beta primer mix characterized a second PCR of roughly 7 to 12 cycles. Each CDR3 protein is one row after TCRdb ran MiXCR on the 5' RACE reads. This sample yields about 680,000 distinct CDR3 sequences, of which 45% to 50% are seen a single time; roughly 31% belongs to the top ten. Germline CDR1 DFQATT, CDR2 SNEGSKA (reference sequence). The V and J ends lost 3 bases and 8 bases respectively, with 13 bases between them. This CDR3 spans 13 amino acids.

The chain combines TRBV20-1 with TRBJ1-4; D gene unclear. The origin of this receptor is a woman in her sixties or seventies in good health. The specimen was blood. This CDR3 is CSASQQRGEKLFF. The CDR3 coding sequence is TGCAGTGCTAGCCAACAGAGAGGCGAAAAACTGTTTTTT.